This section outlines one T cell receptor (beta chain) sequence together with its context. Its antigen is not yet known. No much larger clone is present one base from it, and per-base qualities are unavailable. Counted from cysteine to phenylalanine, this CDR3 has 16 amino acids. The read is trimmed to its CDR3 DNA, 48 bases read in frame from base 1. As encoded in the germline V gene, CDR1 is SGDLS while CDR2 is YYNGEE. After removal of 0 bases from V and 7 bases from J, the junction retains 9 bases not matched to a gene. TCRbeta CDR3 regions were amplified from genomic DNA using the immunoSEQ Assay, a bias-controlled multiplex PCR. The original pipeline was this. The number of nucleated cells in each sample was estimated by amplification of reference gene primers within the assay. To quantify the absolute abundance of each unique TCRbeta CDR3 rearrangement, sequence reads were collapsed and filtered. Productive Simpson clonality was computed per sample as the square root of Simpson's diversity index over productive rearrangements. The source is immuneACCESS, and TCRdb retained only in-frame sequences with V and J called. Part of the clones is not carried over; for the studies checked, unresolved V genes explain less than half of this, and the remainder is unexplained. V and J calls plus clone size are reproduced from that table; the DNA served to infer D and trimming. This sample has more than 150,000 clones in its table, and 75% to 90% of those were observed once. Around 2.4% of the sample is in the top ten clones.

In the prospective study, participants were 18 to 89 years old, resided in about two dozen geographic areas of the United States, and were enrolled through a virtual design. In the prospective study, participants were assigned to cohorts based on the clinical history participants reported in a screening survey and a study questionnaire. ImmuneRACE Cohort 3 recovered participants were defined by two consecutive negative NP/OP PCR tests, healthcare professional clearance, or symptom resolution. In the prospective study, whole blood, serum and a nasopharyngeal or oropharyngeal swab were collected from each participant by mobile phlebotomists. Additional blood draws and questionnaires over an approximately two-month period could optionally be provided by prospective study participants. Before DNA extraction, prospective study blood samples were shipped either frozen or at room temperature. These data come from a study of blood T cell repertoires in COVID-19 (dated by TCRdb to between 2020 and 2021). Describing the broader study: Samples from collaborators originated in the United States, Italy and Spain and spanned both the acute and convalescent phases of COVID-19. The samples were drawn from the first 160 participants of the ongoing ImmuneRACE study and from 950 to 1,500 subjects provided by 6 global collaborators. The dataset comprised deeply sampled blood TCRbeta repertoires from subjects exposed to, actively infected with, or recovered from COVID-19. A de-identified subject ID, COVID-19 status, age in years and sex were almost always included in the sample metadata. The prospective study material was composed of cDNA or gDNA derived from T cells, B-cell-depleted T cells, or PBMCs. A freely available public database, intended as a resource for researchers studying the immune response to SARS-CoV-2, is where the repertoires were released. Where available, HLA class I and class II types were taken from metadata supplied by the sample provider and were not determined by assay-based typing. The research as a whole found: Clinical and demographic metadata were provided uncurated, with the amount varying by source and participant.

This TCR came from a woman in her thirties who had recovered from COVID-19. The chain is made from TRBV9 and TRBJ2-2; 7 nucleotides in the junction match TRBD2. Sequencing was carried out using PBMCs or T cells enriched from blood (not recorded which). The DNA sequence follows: TGTGCCAGCAGCGTAGTATCCCGGGGGGACGTCGGGGAGCTGTTTTTT. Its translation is CASSVVSRGDVGELFF.